The present TCR beta chain was sequenced within a study of CD8+ T cells in alopecia areata. Study-wide context: Treated patients received oral tofacitinib, 5 to 10 mg twice daily. Study-level findings and limits: Many expanded lesional clones persisted in scalp and blood during tofacitinib treatment. Lesional scalp, especially alopecia totalis/universalis, showed higher clonality than normal scalp. Expanded CD8+ clones among the top 100, as well as scalp clonality, were significantly decreased by tofacitinib.

This CDR3 contains 15 residues. Germline values: CDR1 SGHDT, CDR2 YYEEEE. V gave up 4 bases and J gave up 3 bases; unmatched junction bases: 3. This clone was seen only a few times. The antigen remains undetermined. Treatment given: oral pan-JAK inhibitor, 5-10 mg twice daily. Sequencing used cDNA as its template, made by extracting RNA and reverse transcribing it. Clones were read by immunoSEQ multiplex PCR, and TCRdb kept only the in-frame ones, dropping some. This sample has about 140,000 clones, with roughly nine tenths found just once. The source was CD8+ T cells sorted from blood, collected at week 4, from a patient treated with tofacitinib. The rearrangement joins TRBV5-6 to TRBJ2-5; TRBD2 aligns across 13 bases. The TCR comes from a human donor with alopecia areata. DNA of the CDR3: TGTGCCAGCAGCGGGACTAGCGGGACAGAAGAGACCCAGTACTTC. It translates to CASSGTSGTEETQYF.